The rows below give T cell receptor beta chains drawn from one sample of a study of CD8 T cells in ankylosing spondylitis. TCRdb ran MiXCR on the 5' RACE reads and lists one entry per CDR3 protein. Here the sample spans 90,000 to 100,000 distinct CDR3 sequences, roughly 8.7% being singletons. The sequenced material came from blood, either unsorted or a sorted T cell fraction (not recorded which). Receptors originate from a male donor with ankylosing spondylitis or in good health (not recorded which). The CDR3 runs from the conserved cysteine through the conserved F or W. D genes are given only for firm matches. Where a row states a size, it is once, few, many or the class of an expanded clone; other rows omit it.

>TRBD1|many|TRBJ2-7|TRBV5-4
CASRDGTGGFEQYF
TGTGCCAGCAGGGACGGGACAGGGGGCTTCGAGCAGTACTTC
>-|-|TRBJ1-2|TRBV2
CTSRPASGAFLRYGYTF
TGTACCAGCAGACCGGCTTCAGGGGCCTTCCTGCGGTATGGCTACACCTTC
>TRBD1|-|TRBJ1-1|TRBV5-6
CASSLGQGHKAFF
TGTGCCAGCAGCCTCGGACAGGGCCATAAAGCTTTCTTT
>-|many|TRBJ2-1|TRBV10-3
CAISESKVWDGYNEQFF
TGTGCCATCAGTGAGTCGAAGGTCTGGGACGGGTACAATGAGCAGTTCTTC
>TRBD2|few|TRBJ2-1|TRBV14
CASSLRTSGGENHEQFF
TGTGCCAGCAGCCTCCGGACTAGCGGGGGGGAAAACCATGAGCAGTTCTTC
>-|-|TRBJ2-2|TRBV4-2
CASSHHAGTPQEGGELFF
TGTGCCAGCAGCCATCACGCCGGGACCCCCCAAGAAGGCGGGGAGCTGTTTTTT
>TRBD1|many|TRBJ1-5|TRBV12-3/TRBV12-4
CASSLGQVNQPQHF
TGTGCCAGCAGCCTGGGACAGGTAAATCAGCCCCAGCATTTT
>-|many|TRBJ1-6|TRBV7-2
CASSASITDYNSPLHF
TGTGCCAGCAGCGCAAGTATAACGGACTATAATTCACCCCTCCACTTT
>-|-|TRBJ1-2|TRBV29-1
CSVIDYGYTF
TGCAGCGTAATCGACTATGGCTACACCTTC
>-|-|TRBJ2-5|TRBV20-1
CSAVAGYQETQYF
TGCAGTGCTGTCGCGGGGTACCAAGAGACCCAGTACTTC
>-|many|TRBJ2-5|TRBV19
CASSVAETQYF
TGTGCCAGTAGTGTTGCGGAGACCCAGTACTTC
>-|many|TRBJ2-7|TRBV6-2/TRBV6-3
CASSYSGRSYEQYF
TGTGCCAGCAGTTACAGTGGGAGGTCCTACGAGCAGTACTTC
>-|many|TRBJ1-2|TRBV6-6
CASSYEGVGYTF
TGTGCCAGCAGTTACGAGGGCGTCGGCTACACCTTC
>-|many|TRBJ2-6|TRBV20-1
CSASTSSGANVLTF
TGCAGTGCTAGTACCAGCTCTGGGGCCAACGTCCTGACTTTC
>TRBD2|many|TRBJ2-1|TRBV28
CASSLPGLAGSMPNEQFF
TGTGCCAGCAGTCTTCCGGGACTAGCGGGTTCGATGCCCAATGAGCAGTTCTTC
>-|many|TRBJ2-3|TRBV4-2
CASSPRGDRNTDTQYF
TGTGCCAGCAGCCCACGAGGGGATCGCAACACAGATACGCAGTATTTT
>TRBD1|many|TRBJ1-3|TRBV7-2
CASSLKTGGNTIYF
TGTGCCAGCAGCTTAAAGACAGGGGGAAACACCATATATTTT
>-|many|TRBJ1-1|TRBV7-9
CASSLAGTGTEAFF
TGTGCCAGCAGCTTAGCGGGGACTGGGACTGAAGCTTTCTTT
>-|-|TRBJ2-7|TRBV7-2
CASSFMGVQAYEQYF
TGTGCCAGCAGCTTTATGGGAGTCCAGGCCTACGAGCAGTACTTC
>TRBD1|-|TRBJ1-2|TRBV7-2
CASSSQGRYGYTF
TGTGCCAGCAGCTCACAGGGGCGCTATGGCTACACCTTC
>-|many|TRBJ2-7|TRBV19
CASSSGTAVYEQYF
TGTGCCAGTAGTTCCGGGACCGCGGTTTACGAGCAGTACTTC
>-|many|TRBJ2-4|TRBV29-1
CSVVGDAKNIQYF
TGCAGCGTTGTTGGGGATGCCAAAAACATTCAGTACTTC
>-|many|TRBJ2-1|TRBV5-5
CASSRKRTLDHEQFF
TGTGCCAGCAGCCGAAAACGGACTCTCGACCATGAGCAGTTCTTC
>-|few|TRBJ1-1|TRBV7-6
CASSLESVFAEAFF
TGTGCCAGCAGCTTAGAGAGCGTTTTTGCTGAAGCTTTCTTT
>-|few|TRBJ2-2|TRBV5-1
CASSLQAGTLNTGELFF
TGCGCCAGCAGCTTACAGGCCGGGACCCTGAACACCGGGGAGCTGTTTTTT
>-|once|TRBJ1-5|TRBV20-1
CSASWGGGYSNQPQHF
TGCAGTGCTTCCTGGGGGGGGGGTTATAGCAATCAGCCCCAGCATTTT
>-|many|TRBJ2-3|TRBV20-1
CSARAGIDTQYF
TGCAGTGCTAGAGCCGGAATAGATACGCAGTATTTT
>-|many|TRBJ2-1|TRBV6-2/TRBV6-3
CASSYSRLYSYNEQFF
TGTGCCAGCAGTTACAGTAGGCTATACTCCTACAATGAGCAGTTCTTC
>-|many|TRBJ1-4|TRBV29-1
CSVEDVGSEKLFF
TGCAGCGTTGAAGACGTTGGCAGTGAAAAACTGTTTTTT
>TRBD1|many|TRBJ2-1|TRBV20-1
CSARPGDSHNEQFF
TGCAGTGCTAGACCTGGGGACAGCCACAATGAGCAGTTCTTC
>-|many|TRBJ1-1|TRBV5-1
CASSSAEMNTEAFF
TGCGCCAGCAGCTCCGCCGAGATGAACACTGAAGCTTTCTTT
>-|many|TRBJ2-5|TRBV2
CASSAPPEETQYF
TGTGCCAGCAGTGCCCCTCCTGAAGAGACCCAGTACTTC
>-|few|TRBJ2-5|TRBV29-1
CSVAASGTVETQYF
TGCAGCGTTGCCGCCTCCGGGACGGTAGAGACCCAGTACTTC
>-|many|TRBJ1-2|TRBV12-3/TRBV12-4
CASSLGGIHASMGYTF
TGTGCCAGCAGTTTAGGGGGAATACACGCCTCGATGGGCTACACCTTC
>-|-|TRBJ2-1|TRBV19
CASSIVPPGLDYNEQFF
TGTGCCAGTAGTATAGTTCCCCCGGGCCTTGACTACAATGAGCAGTTCTTC
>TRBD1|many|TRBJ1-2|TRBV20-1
CSASSTGGFGYTF
TGCAGTGCTAGTTCGACAGGGGGTTTTGGCTACACCTTC
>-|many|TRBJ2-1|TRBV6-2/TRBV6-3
CASSYIVDGDLVF
TGTGCCAGCAGTTACATCGTCGACGGAGATCTGGTCTTC
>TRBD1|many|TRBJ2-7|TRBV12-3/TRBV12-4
CASSNLRQGPYEQYF
TGTGCCAGCAGCAACCTTAGACAGGGCCCTTACGAGCAGTACTTC
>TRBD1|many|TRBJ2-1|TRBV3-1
CASSQPGQGEQFF
TGTGCCAGCAGCCAACCCGGACAGGGCGAGCAGTTCTTC
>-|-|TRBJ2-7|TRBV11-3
CASSVRDIHEQYF
TGTGCCAGCAGCGTACGGGACATCCACGAGCAGTACTTC
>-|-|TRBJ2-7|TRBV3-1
CASSRGDSTYEQYF
TGTGCCAGCAGCCGGGGGGACAGCACCTACGAGCAGTACTTC
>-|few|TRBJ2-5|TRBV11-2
CASSSGGSQETQYF
TGTGCCAGCAGCTCGGGGGGCTCCCAAGAGACCCAGTACTTC
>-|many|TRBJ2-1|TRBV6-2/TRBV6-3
CASSYSWTNEQFF
TGTGCCAGCAGTTATAGTTGGACAAATGAGCAGTTCTTC
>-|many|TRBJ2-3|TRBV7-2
CASSLLGLATQYF
TGTGCCAGCAGCTTACTAGGTTTAGCTACGCAGTATTTT
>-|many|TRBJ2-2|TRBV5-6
CASSLDGFTGELFF
TGTGCCAGCAGCTTGGACGGATTCACCGGGGAGCTGTTTTTT
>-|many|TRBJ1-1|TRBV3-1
CASSQVGDTEAFF
TGTGCCAGCAGCCAAGTCGGAGACACTGAAGCTTTCTTT